These T cell receptor beta chains were read from a single sample in a study of shared clonotypes between healthy human individuals. Assay: immunoSEQ multiplex PCR; the TCRdb copy retains only in-frame clones and omits some. In the table there are around 620,000 clones, approximately 95% of which are singletons. Sample: naive CD8+ T cells sorted from blood. These receptors originate from a woman aged 25 to 39 in good health. The CDR3 runs from the conserved cysteine through the conserved F or W. The D gene is left open where the match is weak. Clone size appears in some rows only: once, few, many, or a class for an expanded clone.

j_gene: TRBJ1-2
abundance: NA
d_gene: TRBD1
v_gene: TRBV6-1
CDR3aa: CASSEGQVIYGYTF
CDR3nt: TGTGCCAGCAGTGAGGGACAGGTCATTTATGGCTACACCTTC

j_gene: TRBJ1-4
abundance: NA
d_gene: TRBD1
v_gene: TRBV28
CDR3aa: CASSTGVGEKLFF
CDR3nt: TGTGCCAGCAGCACAGGGGTAGGGGAAAAACTGTTTTTT

j_gene: TRBJ1-2
abundance: NA
d_gene: NA
v_gene: TRBV7-9
CDR3aa: CASSLEATGGYTF
CDR3nt: TGTGCCAGCAGCTTAGAGGCTACGGGTGGCTACACCTTC

j_gene: TRBJ2-7
abundance: NA
d_gene: NA
v_gene: TRBV4-1
CDR3aa: CASSYDRDSLRNEQYF
CDR3nt: TGCGCCAGCAGCTATGACCGGGACTCCCTTCGAAACGAGCAGTACTTC

j_gene: TRBJ1-4
abundance: NA
d_gene: NA
v_gene: TRBV25-1
CDR3aa: CASVLGSNLFF
CDR3nt: TGTGCCAGTGTGCTTGGGTCTAATCTGTTTTTT

j_gene: TRBJ2-2
abundance: NA
d_gene: NA
v_gene: TRBV5-6
CDR3aa: CASSLWGTGHTGELFF
CDR3nt: TGTGCCAGCAGCTTATGGGGTACAGGGCATACCGGGGAGCTGTTTTTT

j_gene: TRBJ2-3
abundance: NA
d_gene: NA
v_gene: TRBV6-6
CDR3aa: CASTERASTDTQYF
CDR3nt: TGTGCCAGCACTGAGCGGGCGAGCACAGATACGCAGTATTTT

j_gene: TRBJ1-5
abundance: NA
d_gene: NA
v_gene: TRBV9
CDR3aa: CASSETGNQPQHF
CDR3nt: TGTGCCAGCAGCGAGACGGGTAATCAGCCCCAGCATTTT

j_gene: TRBJ2-3
abundance: NA
d_gene: NA
v_gene: TRBV27
CDR3aa: CASSPREESSTDTQYF
CDR3nt: TGTGCCAGCAGTCCCCGGGAAGAATCTAGCACAGATACGCAGTATTTT

j_gene: TRBJ2-1
abundance: NA
d_gene: TRBD1
v_gene: TRBV30
CDR3aa: CASGQGASNEQFF
CDR3nt: TGTGCCTCCGGACAGGGGGCTTCAAATGAGCAGTTCTTC

j_gene: TRBJ2-5
abundance: NA
d_gene: TRBD2
v_gene: TRBV9
CDR3aa: CASSDGRDGETQYF
CDR3nt: TGTGCCAGCAGCGACGGGAGGGATGGAGAGACCCAGTACTTC

j_gene: TRBJ2-7
abundance: NA
d_gene: NA
v_gene: TRBV7-9
CDR3aa: CASSFDGYEQYF
CDR3nt: TGTGCCAGCAGCTTCGACGGCTACGAGCAGTACTTC

j_gene: TRBJ2-7
abundance: NA
d_gene: NA
v_gene: TRBV2
CDR3aa: CASSEVPGSHEQYF
CDR3nt: TGTGCCAGCAGTGAAGTCCCAGGGTCCCACGAGCAGTACTTC

j_gene: TRBJ2-1
abundance: NA
d_gene: NA
v_gene: TRBV7-9
CDR3aa: CASSPWSEQFF
CDR3nt: TGTGCCAGCAGTCCCTGGAGTGAGCAGTTCTTC

j_gene: TRBJ1-2
abundance: NA
d_gene: NA
v_gene: TRBV13
CDR3aa: CASSYLSGALGYTF
CDR3nt: TGTGCCAGCAGCTATCTCTCGGGGGCGTTAGGCTACACCTTC

j_gene: TRBJ1-3
abundance: NA
d_gene: NA
v_gene: TRBV9
CDR3aa: CASSGDMANTIYF
CDR3nt: TGTGCCAGCAGTGGGGACATGGCAAACACCATATATTTT

j_gene: TRBJ1-1
abundance: NA
d_gene: NA
v_gene: TRBV5-1
CDR3aa: CASSLENPAGMNTEAFF
CDR3nt: TGCGCCAGCAGCTTGGAAAACCCTGCCGGGATGAACACTGAAGCTTTCTTT

j_gene: TRBJ2-2
abundance: NA
d_gene: NA
v_gene: TRBV7-7
CDR3aa: CASSLSWSWPLFF
CDR3nt: TGTGCCAGCAGCTTATCCTGGAGCTGGCCGCTGTTTTTT

j_gene: TRBJ1-1
abundance: NA
d_gene: TRBD1
v_gene: TRBV5-1
CDR3aa: CASSLDRVGSGTEAFF
CDR3nt: TGCGCCAGCAGCCTCGACAGGGTAGGTTCAGGCACTGAAGCTTTCTTT

j_gene: TRBJ2-7
abundance: NA
d_gene: TRBD1
v_gene: TRBV7-9
CDR3aa: CASSLSTGVVVEQYF
CDR3nt: TGTGCCAGCAGCTTAAGTACAGGGGTTGTAGTCGAGCAGTACTTC

j_gene: TRBJ1-1
abundance: NA
d_gene: NA
v_gene: TRBV5-1
CDR3aa: CASAPLLGVQNTEAFF
CDR3nt: TGCGCCAGCGCCCCTCTGCTAGGGGTTCAGAACACTGAAGCTTTCTTT

j_gene: TRBJ2-7
abundance: once
d_gene: TRBD1
v_gene: TRBV6-1
CDR3aa: CASRLGQASYYEQYF
CDR3nt: TGTGCCAGCAGGCTAGGACAGGCTAGCTATTACGAGCAGTACTTC

j_gene: TRBJ2-1
abundance: few
d_gene: NA
v_gene: TRBV20-1
CDR3aa: CSAILHEQFF
CDR3nt: TGCAGTGCTATCCTTCATGAGCAGTTCTTC

j_gene: TRBJ2-7
abundance: NA
d_gene: TRBD1
v_gene: TRBV18
CDR3aa: CASSPTGAYEQYF
CDR3nt: TGTGCCAGCTCACCTACAGGGGCCTACGAGCAGTACTTC

j_gene: TRBJ2-5
abundance: NA
d_gene: TRBD2
v_gene: TRBV6-5
CDR3aa: CASSSAGGHQETQYF
CDR3nt: TGTGCCAGCAGTTCGGCGGGGGGCCATCAAGAGACCCAGTACTTC

j_gene: TRBJ2-2
abundance: NA
d_gene: NA
v_gene: TRBV5-4
CDR3aa: CASSLADYTGELFF
CDR3nt: TGTGCCAGCAGCTTGGCGGACTACACCGGGGAGCTGTTTTTT

j_gene: TRBJ2-7
abundance: NA
d_gene: NA
v_gene: TRBV4-2
CDR3aa: CASSLSGYEQYF
CDR3nt: TGTGCCAGCAGCCTCTCCGGTTACGAGCAGTACTTC

j_gene: TRBJ2-1
abundance: NA
d_gene: TRBD1
v_gene: TRBV9
CDR3aa: CASSVGGSGGLGGEQFF
CDR3nt: TGTGCCAGCAGCGTAGGAGGCTCAGGGGGCTTAGGTGGTGAGCAGTTCTTC

j_gene: TRBJ2-7
abundance: NA
d_gene: NA
v_gene: TRBV4-1
CDR3aa: CASSSTGQYEQYF
CDR3nt: TGCGCCAGCAGCTCCACCGGACAGTACGAGCAGTACTTC

j_gene: TRBJ1-4
abundance: NA
d_gene: NA
v_gene: TRBV30
CDR3aa: CAWSVGMGSRGTNEKLFF
CDR3nt: TGTGCCTGGAGTGTAGGAATGGGTTCCCGGGGCACTAATGAAAAACTGTTTTTT

j_gene: TRBJ2-7
abundance: NA
d_gene: NA
v_gene: TRBV28
CDR3aa: CASSLWGREQYF
CDR3nt: TGTGCCAGCAGTTTATGGGGGCGCGAGCAGTACTTC

j_gene: TRBJ2-7
abundance: NA
d_gene: TRBD2
v_gene: TRBV5-4
CDR3aa: CASSQRLAGISYEQYF
CDR3nt: TGTGCCAGCAGCCAAAGACTAGCGGGGATTTCCTACGAGCAGTACTTC

j_gene: TRBJ2-7
abundance: NA
d_gene: TRBD1
v_gene: TRBV4-1
CDR3aa: CASSHRQGSFYEQYF
CDR3nt: TGCGCCAGCAGCCACAGACAGGGTTCATTCTACGAGCAGTACTTC

j_gene: TRBJ2-1
abundance: NA
d_gene: NA
v_gene: TRBV9
CDR3aa: CASSVGQYNEQFF
CDR3nt: TGTGCCAGCAGCGTCGGACAGTACAATGAGCAGTTCTTC

j_gene: TRBJ2-7
abundance: NA
d_gene: NA
v_gene: TRBV28
CDR3aa: CASSSPPGQTLQLSYEQYF
CDR3nt: TGTGCCAGCAGTTCGCCCCCGGGACAAACTTTACAACTCTCCTACGAGCAGTACTTC

j_gene: TRBJ2-7
abundance: once
d_gene: NA
v_gene: TRBV4-1
CDR3aa: CASSQDKSYEQYF
CDR3nt: TGCGCCAGCAGCCAAGACAAGAGCTACGAGCAGTACTTC

j_gene: TRBJ2-7
abundance: once
d_gene: NA
v_gene: TRBV19
CDR3aa: CASSITPYYEQYF
CDR3nt: TGTGCCAGTAGTATTACTCCCTACTACGAGCAGTACTTC

j_gene: TRBJ1-2
abundance: NA
d_gene: NA
v_gene: TRBV28
CDR3aa: CASSFRYGNPYKANYGYTF
CDR3nt: TGTGCCAGCAGTTTCCGTTATGGGAATCCTTATAAAGCTAACTATGGCTACACCTTC

j_gene: TRBJ2-1
abundance: NA
d_gene: NA
v_gene: TRBV5-6
CDR3aa: CATEEGLLSNEQFF
CDR3nt: TGTGCCACTGAGGAAGGCCTACTTTCCAATGAGCAGTTCTTC

j_gene: TRBJ2-3
abundance: NA
d_gene: NA
v_gene: TRBV29-1
CDR3aa: CSVEGGTDTQYF
CDR3nt: TGCAGCGTTGAAGGAGGGACAGATACGCAGTATTTT

j_gene: TRBJ2-7
abundance: NA
d_gene: NA
v_gene: TRBV28
CDR3aa: CASSLWGLGYEQYF
CDR3nt: TGTGCCAGCAGTTTATGGGGGCTAGGGTACGAGCAGTACTTC

j_gene: TRBJ2-1
abundance: NA
d_gene: NA
v_gene: TRBV27
CDR3aa: CATGPFGGSNEQFF
CDR3nt: TGTGCCACCGGTCCGTTTGGTGGGAGCAATGAGCAGTTCTTC

j_gene: TRBJ2-2
abundance: NA
d_gene: TRBD2
v_gene: TRBV4-1
CDR3aa: CASSYRSGVNTGELFF
CDR3nt: TGCGCCAGCAGCTACCGAAGCGGGGTTAACACCGGGGAGCTGTTTTTT

j_gene: TRBJ1-1
abundance: NA
d_gene: NA
v_gene: TRBV6-5
CDR3aa: CASSAEGGAEAFF
CDR3nt: TGTGCCAGCAGCGCCGAAGGGGGGGCTGAAGCTTTCTTT

j_gene: TRBJ2-5
abundance: NA
d_gene: NA
v_gene: TRBV7-9
CDR3aa: CASSLALSEETQYF
CDR3nt: TGTGCCAGCAGCTTAGCACTCAGCGAAGAGACCCAGTACTTC

j_gene: TRBJ1-5
abundance: NA
d_gene: NA
v_gene: TRBV5-8
CDR3aa: CASSLDQGSNQPQHF
CDR3nt: TGTGCCAGCAGCTTGGATCAGGGGAGCAATCAGCCCCAGCATTTT

j_gene: TRBJ2-7
abundance: once
d_gene: NA
v_gene: TRBV6-1
CDR3aa: CASSELRGVVGEQYF
CDR3nt: TGTGCCAGCAGTGAATTAAGAGGGGTTGTGGGCGAGCAGTACTTC